These T cell receptor beta chains were read from a single sample in a study of regulatory T cells in long-lasting Graves disease. TCRdb fed the multiplex PCR reads into MiXCR, producing one record per CDR3 protein. The sample includes approximately 290,000 distinct CDR3 sequences, roughly a fifth of them seen just once. The sample consisted of peripheral blood mononuclear cells (PBMCs), taken when the disease was refractory, from a patient treated with antithyroid drugs. The source is a female donor with Graves disease. Each CDR3 is given with its conserved first and last residue. The D gene is left open where the match is weak. Only part of the rows carry a size: once, few, many, or a class if the clone is expanded.

-	-	TRBV18	14	TRBJ1-6	TGTGCCAGCTCACCAAGACAGCAAAATTCACCCCTCCACTTT	CASSPRQQNSPLHF
-	many	TRBV3-1	13	TRBJ2-4	TGTGCCAGCAGCCCCGATGAGGGGAACATTCAGTACTTC	CASSPDEGNIQYF
TRBD1	-	TRBV3-1	16	TRBJ1-3	TGTGCCAGCAGCCAAGACGGGACAGGGACTGGAAACACCATATATTTT	CASSQDGTGTGNTIYF
-	many	TRBV28	13	TRBJ1-2	TGTGCCAGCAGTTACGATAGTAACTATGGCTACACCTTC	CASSYDSNYGYTF
-	-	TRBV7-2	15	TRBJ1-5	TGTGCCAGCAGCTTAAAGGGTCATAGCAATCAGCCCCAGCATTTT	CASSLKGHSNQPQHF
-	many	TRBV11-2	14	TRBJ2-7	TGTGCCAGCAGCTTAGAGACTAGGGCCTACGAGCAGTACTTC	CASSLETRAYEQYF
-	many	TRBV6-1	16	TRBJ2-7	TGTGCCAGCAGCCCACACGGGGGGCGGGAGACCTACGAGCAGTACTTC	CASSPHGGRETYEQYF
-	few	TRBV4-3	15	TRBJ1-1	TGCGCCAGCAGCCAAGTTGGCAAACTGAACACTGAAGCTTTCTTT	CASSQVGKLNTEAFF
TRBD1	-	TRBV27	15	TRBJ2-2	TGTGCCAGCAGTCCATGGACAGGGAACACCGGGGAGCTGTTTTTT	CASSPWTGNTGELFF
TRBD1	few	TRBV20-1	13	TRBJ1-3	TGCAGTGCTAGGGGGACAGGGGTGAACACCATATATTTT	CSARGTGVNTIYF
-	-	TRBV30	13	TRBJ1-5	TGTGCCTGGAGTCTGACTAGCAATCAGCCCCAGCATTTT	CAWSLTSNQPQHF
TRBD2	few	TRBV7-9	14	TRBJ2-5	TGTGCCAGCAGCTTACTAGCGGTCCCCGAGACCCAGTACTTC	CASSLLAVPETQYF
-	-	TRBV29-1	15	TRBJ2-5	TGCAGCGTCGAAGCCGGGACCCAGCGCGTGGAGACCCAGTACTTC	CSVEAGTQRVETQYF
-	many	TRBV28	16	TRBJ1-5	TGTGCCAGCAGTCCAAATAGACACAGGGTAGCCCAGCCCCAGCATTTT	CASSPNRHRVAQPQHF
-	-	TRBV6-2/TRBV6-3	13	TRBJ1-4	TGTGCCAGCAGTGGAGACGGGGTGGAGAAACTGTTTTTT	CASSGDGVEKLFF
TRBD1	few	TRBV6-1	13	TRBJ2-5	TGTGCCAGCAGTGCGGACAGGAAAGAGACCCAGTACTTC	CASSADRKETQYF
-	-	TRBV3-1	16	TRBJ2-5	TGTGCCAGCAGCCAAGGCCAGGGGCGATGGGGGGAGACCCAGTACTTC	CASSQGQGRWGETQYF
-	-	TRBV3-1	14	TRBJ2-2	TGTGCCAGCAGCCAAGAATTGGTACCCGGGGAGCTGTTTTTT	CASSQELVPGELFF
TRBD2	once	TRBV7-2	17	TRBJ2-5	TGTGCCAGCAGCTCCCGCGGAATTATAGCGGGAGAAGAGACCCAGTACTTC	CASSSRGIIAGEETQYF
-	many	TRBV12-3/TRBV12-4	12	TRBJ1-1	TGTGCCAGCAGCCTTCTGCCAGACCGGGCTTTCTTT	CASSLLPDRAFF
-	-	TRBV29-1	13	TRBJ2-7	TGCAGCGCACTCCGGGACGGATACTACGAGCAGTACTTC	CSALRDGYYEQYF
-	-	TRBV4-1	10	TRBJ1-1	TGCGCCGGACAGAACACTGAAGCTTTCTTT	CAGQNTEAFF
-	-	TRBV20-1	16	TRBJ2-4	TGCAGTGCTAGAGCCACCATGGGGCTAGCCAAAAACATTCAGTACTTC	CSARATMGLAKNIQYF
-	many	TRBV6-1	12	TRBJ2-5	TGTGCCAGCAGTCTGACCGGGGGGACCCAGTACTTC	CASSLTGGTQYF
-	few	TRBV27	16	TRBJ2-7	TGTGCCAGCAGGGGGGGGCGGGCGGCGGGTCCGTACGAGCAGTACTTC	CASRGGRAAGPYEQYF
-	-	TRBV6-1	15	TRBJ1-6	TGTGCCACCGTTAAGGCGAGCTCCTATAATTCACCCCTCCACTTT	CATVKASSYNSPLHF
-	few	TRBV4-1	16	TRBJ1-1	TGCGCCAGCAGCCAAGAGTCTCGGGGGGGGAACACTGAAGCTTTCTTT	CASSQESRGGNTEAFF
-	many	TRBV7-9	15	TRBJ2-5	TGTGCCAGCAGCTTTCGTCCAGGGACGGGTGAGACCCAGTACTTC	CASSFRPGTGETQYF
-	-	TRBV28	12	TRBJ2-3	TGTGCCAGCAGTTTCTACACAGATACGCAGTATTTT	CASSFYTDTQYF
-	many	TRBV9	14	TRBJ2-5	TGTGCCAGCAGCGCCCAGGGGAGCCAAGAGACCCAGTACTTC	CASSAQGSQETQYF
-	-	TRBV7-9	17	TRBJ2-2	TGTGCCAGCAGCTTAGCGGATATGGGGAGAAACACCGGGGAGCTGTTTTTT	CASSLADMGRNTGELFF
-	many	TRBV12-3/TRBV12-4	13	TRBJ1-5	TGTGCCAGCAGTTTAAACGACAATCAGCCCCAGCATTTT	CASSLNDNQPQHF
-	-	TRBV13	15	TRBJ2-4	TGTGCCAGCAGCTCCAGGGAGTTAGCCAAAAACATTCAGTACTTC	CASSSRELAKNIQYF
-	few	TRBV30	13	TRBJ1-3	TGTGCCTGGAGTTCAGGGTCGGGAAACACCATATATTTT	CAWSSGSGNTIYF
-	many	TRBV3-1	14	TRBJ1-2	TGTGCCAGCAGCCTGAATGGGGCCAACTATGGCTACACCTTC	CASSLNGANYGYTF
TRBD2	many	TRBV28	17	TRBJ2-7	TGTGCCAGCAGTTCGCTTTTGCTAGCGGAGAGCTCCTACGAGCAGTACTTC	CASSSLLLAESSYEQYF
-	-	TRBV15	12	TRBJ2-2	TGTGCCACCCTACGGAACACCGGGGAGCTGTTTTTT	CATLRNTGELFF
-	many	TRBV7-8	13	TRBJ2-6	TGTGCCAGCAGCTCTCTCGGGGCCAACGTCCTGACTTTC	CASSSLGANVLTF
TRBD2	few	TRBV11-2	13	TRBJ2-1	TGTGCCAGCAGCGAGAGCCTAGCGGGAGTCCTCTTCTTC	CASSESLAGVLFF
-	many	TRBV2	12	TRBJ2-7	TGTGCCAGCAGTGAACAAGGGTGGGAGCAGTACTTC	CASSEQGWEQYF
-	many	TRBV7-2	12	TRBJ2-7	TGTGCCAGCAGCTTCGCCGGTTACGAGCAGTACTTC	CASSFAGYEQYF
TRBD1	-	TRBV12-3/TRBV12-4	16	TRBJ2-7	TGTGCCAGCAGCCGCTACCAATTACAGGGGGAAGGGGGGCAGCACTTC	CASSRYQLQGEGGQHF